This record concerns one TCR beta chain sequence. Its antigen is currently unknown. Repeated repertoire sampling spanned the course of chemoradiotherapy. The CDR3 consists of 16 residues. Germline V gene sequence: CDR1 SEHNR, CDR2 FQNEAQ (reference sequence). Germline trimming cut 5 bases from V and 9 bases from J; bases unmatched to any gene: 15. The data belong to a study of chemoradiotherapy in HPV16-positive cancers. Study findings and constraints: During treatment, candidate HPV-specific clones and E7-related motifs expanded in tumor. Functional assays defining HPV-specific T cells used only a couple of HPV16-positive patients.

Measured with immunoSEQ multiplex PCR; TCRdb has only the in-frame clones, and not every one. Of approximately 30,000 clones in the sample, roughly 86% were seen once. The TCR originated in a human donor with HPV-associated anogenital cancer. This chain connects TRBV7-9 to TRBJ2-3, with 9 bases lining up with TRBD1. Material: blood, obtained from a patient who underwent chemoradiotherapy. CDR3 region: CASSHNRDRARDTQYF. CDR3 coding DNA: TGTGCCAGCAGCCACAACCGGGACAGGGCAAGAGACACGCAGTATTTT.